The source of this TCR beta chain is a study of Ad26.COV2.S vaccination and SARS-CoV-2 variants. Background on the study: Recipients of Ad26.COV2.S got it intramuscularly, once or twice 56 days apart.

As to treatment: some 19 received Ad26.COV2.S at low or high dose, single or two shots; about 5 received placebo; per-sample allocation not given. Day 63 after the first injection of vaccine or placebo was the sampling time. This Boston cohort included adults aged 18-55 years. Profiling relied on immunoSEQ multiplex PCR, and the TCRdb table lists in-frame clones only, not all of them. The sample consists of roughly 500,000 clones, nearly 90% of them appearing once. Trimming shortened V by 3 bases and J by 2 bases, and 5 bases separated the two germline ends. The CDR3 is 12 residues long. Germline V gives CDR1 ENHRY, CDR2 SYGVKD. A note on this clone: The antigen is unknown.

Whole-study findings and limits: CD8+ and CD4+ T cells specific for spike reportedly responded with substantial breadth after vaccination. Vaccinees and placebo recipients showed similar non-spike TCR breadth.

V and J are TRBV10-3 and TRBJ2-7; D gene ambiguous. The receptor was derived from a person aged 18-60 years who received the Ad26.COV2.S COVID-19 vaccine or a placebo. The material was peripheral blood, obtained in a trial of Ad26.COV2.S vaccine versus placebo. CDR3 nucleotide sequence: TGTGCCATCAGTGACAGAACCTACGAGCAGTACTTC. Protein: CAISDRTYEQYF.